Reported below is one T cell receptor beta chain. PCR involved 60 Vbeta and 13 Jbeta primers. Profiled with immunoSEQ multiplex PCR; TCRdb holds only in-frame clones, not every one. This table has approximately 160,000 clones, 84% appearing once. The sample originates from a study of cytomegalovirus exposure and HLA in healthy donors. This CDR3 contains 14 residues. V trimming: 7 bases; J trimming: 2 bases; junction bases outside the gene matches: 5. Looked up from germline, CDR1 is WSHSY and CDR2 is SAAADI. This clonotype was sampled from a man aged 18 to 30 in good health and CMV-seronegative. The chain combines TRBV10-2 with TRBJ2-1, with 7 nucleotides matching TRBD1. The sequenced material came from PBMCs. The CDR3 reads CASTPTGPYNEQFF. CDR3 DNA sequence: TGCGCCAGCACCCCGACAGGGCCCTACAATGAGCAGTTCTTC.